The next 25 T cell receptor beta chains were all read from a single sample in a study of response to subunit inactivated influenza vaccine. TCRdb ran MiXCR on the RT-PCR reads and lists one entry per CDR3 protein. Of roughly 780,000 distinct CDR3 sequences listed, about 18% are singletons. The specimen was PBMCs from blood, collected around 5 days after vaccination. The receptors originated from a man between 45 and 60 years old who received an inactivated influenza vaccine.

This clonotype was counted only a few times. A read error likely explains this, since a far larger clone differs by one base. The chain is built from TRBV7-9 and TRBJ2-5; no clear D gene. The germline V and J ends were trimmed by 7 bases and 2 bases, with 5 bases remaining between them. Germline CDR1 SEHNR, CDR2 FQNEAQ (reference sequence). This CDR3 has 11 residues. The CDR3 loop is CASTPQETQYF. The CDR3 DNA sequence: TGTGCCAGCACCCCACAAGAGACCCAGTACTTC.

This clonotype was recorded a few times. This chain uses TRBV20-1 with TRBJ2-4; 14 nucleotides align to TRBD2. CDR3 size: 18 residues. Unmatched junction bases numbered 8, after V lost 3 bases and J lost 1 base. The germline V gene has CDR1 DFQATT and CDR2 SNEGSKA (reference sequence). The CDR3 sequence: CSARTSGRAEIAKNIQYF. CDR3 sequence (DNA): TGCAGTGCTAGGACTAGCGGGAGGGCCGAAATTGCCAAAAACATTCAGTACTTC.

This clonotype was seen many times. The chain uses TRBV20-1 and TRBJ2-3, with D possibly called TRBD1 or TRBD2 (6 bases each). The CDR3 extends over 17 amino acids. Germline V gene lookup returns CDR1 DFQATT and CDR2 SNEGSKA (reference sequence). V shed 6 bases and J shed 2 bases, with 24 bases lying between them. CDR3 amino acids: CSAQPWSTGAHTDTQYF. The CDR3 region has the DNA TGCAGTGCCCAACCCTGGAGTACGGGGGCCCACACAGATACGCAGTATTTT.

This clonotype was detected a few times. The J gene is TRBJ2-1, the V gene TRBV4-3, with 7 bases fitting TRBD1. Germline V gives CDR1 LGHNA, CDR2 YSLEER. Trimming took 3 bases from V and 8 from J; bases not matched to a gene: 4. The CDR3 totals 13 residues. DNA of the CDR3: TGCGCCAGCAGCCAGACAGGGTTGGATGAGCAGTTCTTC. Translated, it gives CASSQTGLDEQFF.

This clonotype showed up just a few times. This chain connects TRBV7-2 to TRBJ2-7; TRBD2 is a possible D gene (5 bases). Germline loops: CDR1 SGHTA, CDR2 FQGNSA. Trimming pared 2 bases from V and 3 bases from J, leaving 11 bases between. CDR3 size: 14 residues. The CDR3 bases are TGTGCCAGCAGCTTATCTTGGGGAGACTACGAGCAGTACTTC. Its translation is CASSLSWGDYEQYF. The full variable domain, rest sourced from reference TRBV7-2 and TRBJ2-7, is GAGVSQSPSNKVTEKGKDVELRCDPISGHTALYWYRQSLGQGLEFLIYFQGNSAPDKSGLPSDRFSAERTGGSVSTLTIQRTQQEDSAVYLCASSLSWGDYEQYFGPGTRLTVT.

The rearrangement uses TRBV20-1 and TRBJ2-1; 14 nucleotides line up with TRBD2. The V and J ends lost 3 bases and 2 bases, in that order; junction bases with no gene match: 6. The CDR3 extends over 17 amino acids. Germline CDR1 reads DFQATT; CDR2 reads SNEGSKA (reference sequence). CDR3 region: CSASVTSGGAAYNEQFF. CDR3 coding DNA: TGCAGTGCTAGCGTGACTAGCGGGGGGGCGGCCTACAATGAGCAGTTCTTC.

This clonotype was seen a few times. The chain employs TRBV20-1 and TRBJ2-7; D is unclear. V was cut by 0 bases and J by 2 bases, with 5 bases left in between. Per germline, CDR1 DFQATT and CDR2 SNEGSKA (reference sequence). The CDR3 extends over 12 amino acids. The CDR3 loop is CSARDLAYEQYF. CDR3 nucleotides: TGCAGTGCTAGAGATCTGGCCTACGAGCAGTACTTC.

V is TRBV11-1 and J is TRBJ2-7, with D maybe TRBD1 (8 bases). CDR3 length: 15 residues. Trimming shortened V by 3 bases and J by 6 bases, and 18 bases separated the two germline ends. Germline CDR1 is SGHAT and CDR2 is FQDESV (reference sequence). CDR3 residues: CASSFRRTGTTEQYF. As DNA, the CDR3 is TGTGCCAGCAGCTTCCGCAGGACAGGGACTACCGAGCAGTACTTC. The full variable domain, in which reference TRBV11-1 and TRBJ2-7 provide the parts outside the CDR3, is EAEVAQSPRYKITEKSQAVAFWCDPISGHATLYWYRQILGQGPELLVQFQDESVVDDSQLPKDRFSAERLKGVDSTLKIQPAELGDSAMYLCASSFRRTGTTEQYFGPGTRLTVT.

In this sample, this clonotype turned up a few times. The rearrangement uses TRBV25-1 and TRBJ2-7, with a possible D match to TRBD1 (5 bases). Germline V gives CDR1 MGHDK, CDR2 SYGVNS. The V end was cut by 2 bases, the J end by 2 bases, with 7 bases between. The CDR3 contains 13 residues. CDR3 region: CASSEGHPYEQYF. In DNA form, the CDR3 reads TGTGCCAGCAGTGAAGGACACCCCTACGAGCAGTACTTC.

This clonotype was seen a few times. This chain links TRBV20-1 with TRBJ2-2; 8 bases match TRBD1. Germline lookup yields CDR1 DFQATT and CDR2 SNEGSKA (reference sequence). This CDR3 comprises 18 residues. V lost 0 bases to trimming and J lost 1 base; unmatched junction nucleotides: 10. The CDR3: CSARDYLVGTGNTGELFF. The CDR3 DNA reads as TGCAGTGCTAGAGATTATTTAGTGGGGACAGGGAACACCGGGGAGCTGTTTTTT.

Only a few counts were recorded for this clonotype. V usage is TRBV7-2 and J usage is TRBJ2-7; D gene ambiguous. V was shortened by 0 bases and J by 3 bases, with 9 bases between the two germline ends. CDR3 length equals 14 residues. Germline lookup yields CDR1 SGHTA and CDR2 FQGNSA. For the CDR3, the DNA is TGTGCCAGCAGCTTAGCGTTGGGGTACTACGAGCAGTACTTC. Its protein is CASSLALGYYEQYF.

This rearrangement joins TRBV7-2 to TRBJ1-5; D gene ambiguous. The CDR3 spans 16 residues. Trimming removed 1 base from V and 0 bases from J, with 10 bases in between. Per the germline V gene, CDR1 is SGHTA and CDR2 is FQGNSA. The CDR3 DNA reads TGTGCCAGCAGCTTAGTAGGGTTCTATAGCAATCAGCCCCAGCATTTT. As protein: CASSLVGFYSNQPQHF.

This clonotype was seen a handful of times. The CDR3 is CAISPDNYGYTF. The CDR3 nucleotides read TGTGCCATCAGTCCAGACAACTATGGCTACACCTTC. V is TRBV10-3 and J is TRBJ1-2, with D uncertain. The V gene lost 5 bases and the J gene lost 2 bases, with 6 bases spanning the gap. Germline V gene data show CDR1 as ENHRY and CDR2 as SYGVKD. The CDR3 has 12 residues.

V usage is TRBV12-3 or TRBV12-4 and J usage is TRBJ2-2; D ambiguous. V was pared by 7 bases and J by 2 bases, with 11 bases between. The CDR3 sequence is 14 residues long. The chain's CDR3 is CASKRRINTGELFF. DNA of the CDR3: TGTGCCAGCAAAAGACGGATAAACACCGGGGAGCTGTTTTTT.

The chain recombines TRBV28 with TRBJ2-6; 11 nucleotides agree with TRBD2. The junction had 3 bases not matched to a gene; V was cut back by 4 bases and J by 1 base. CDR3 size: 17 residues. CDR1 is MDHEN, CDR2 SYDVKM, per germline. CDR3 DNA: TGTGCCAGCAGTTATACTAGCGGGAGATCTGGGGCCAACGTCCTGACTTTC. This gives the protein CASSYTSGRSGANVLTF.

The chain carries TRBV9 and TRBJ2-7; 10 bases agree with TRBD2. Germline trimming cut 4 bases from V and 2 bases from J; bases unmatched to any gene: 6. The CDR3 has 15 residues. Per germline, CDR1 SGDLS and CDR2 YYNGEE. CDR3 sequence: CASSPSGSSAYEQYF. The CDR3 nucleotides read TGTGCCAGCAGCCCTAGCGGGAGTTCAGCCTACGAGCAGTACTTC.

This clonotype showed up just once. This sequence joins TRBV6-2 or TRBV6-3 and TRBJ2-7, with no clear D. The V gene lost 5 bases and the J gene lost 1 base, with 15 bases spanning the gap. This CDR3 comprises 15 residues. Germline V gives CDR1 MNHEY, CDR2 SVGEGT. As DNA, the CDR3 is TGTGCCAGCAGTCGTGCTAGTTATGGATCCTACGAGCAGTACTTC. Translating it yields CASSRASYGSYEQYF.

V usage is TRBV4-3 and J usage is TRBJ2-5, with 8 bases that match TRBD1. The CDR3 is 15 residues long. Germline V gene lookup returns CDR1 LGHNA and CDR2 YSLEER. Losses at the gene ends were 4 bases for V and 5 bases for J; bases not matched to a gene: 9. This CDR3 is CASSLGTGLGETQYF. The CDR3 nucleotides read TGCGCCAGCAGCCTAGGGACAGGCTTGGGCGAGACCCAGTACTTC.

This clonotype was seen a few times. V gene TRBV6-5 combines with J gene TRBJ1-1; 7 bases match TRBD1. There are 15 residues in the CDR3. CDR1 and CDR2 (germline): MNHEY, SVGAGI. V lost 1 base, J lost 3 bases, and 5 bases stayed unmatched. The chain's CDR3 is CASSYYDRADTEAFF. The CDR3 bases are TGTGCCAGCAGTTACTACGACAGGGCGGACACTGAAGCTTTCTTT.

The rearrangement joins TRBV7-2 to TRBJ2-5; the D gene could be TRBD1 or TRBD2 (6 bases each). The germline V gene encodes CDR1 SGHTA and CDR2 FQGNSA. Trimming shortened V by 5 bases and J by 4 bases, and 11 bases separated the two germline ends. This CDR3 is 13 amino acids long. The CDR3 nucleotides are TGTGCCAGCAGCAGGGGGGCGGTAGAGACCCAGTACTTC. Protein product: CASSRGAVETQYF.

This clonotype was seen many times. This chain links TRBV7-6 with TRBJ2-7; 14 bases agree with TRBD2. The CDR3 contains 15 residues. Germline V lookup: CDR1 SGHVS, CDR2 FNYEAQ. With 5 bases clipped from V and 6 bases from J, the junction kept 6 bases outside the gene matches. The chain's CDR3 is CASSPRLAGGLEQYF. The DNA of the CDR3 is TGTGCCAGCAGCCCAAGACTAGCGGGGGGGCTCGAGCAGTACTTC.

This clonotype was seen a handful of times. The chain employs TRBV29-1 and TRBJ2-3; possibly TRBD1 for D (5 bases). CDR1 is SQVTM and CDR2 is ANQGSEA in the germline V gene. The CDR3 consists of 13 residues. V gave up 5 bases and J gave up 4 bases, with 13 bases separating them. The CDR3 spells CSVRGRAADTQYF. CDR3 sequence (DNA): TGCAGCGTTCGAGGCAGGGCGGCAGATACGCAGTATTTT.

This chain uses TRBV7-9 with TRBJ2-1; D is perhaps TRBD1 (6 bases). The CDR3 is 17 amino acids. V dropped 0 bases and J dropped 2 bases, with 14 bases sitting between them. Germline assignment: CDR1 SEHNR and CDR2 FQNEAQ (reference sequence). CDR3 amino acids: CASSLAGATPAYNEQFF. The CDR3 nucleotides read TGTGCCAGCAGCTTAGCGGGGGCGACACCCGCCTACAATGAGCAGTTCTTC. The full variable domain, with the rest looked up from reference TRBV7-9 and TRBJ2-1, is DTGVSQNPRHKITKRGQNVTFRCDPISEHNRLYWYRQTLGQGPEFLTYFQNEAQLEKSRLLSDRFSAERPKGSFSTLEIQRTEQGDSAMYLCASSLAGATPAYNEQFFGPGTRLTVL.

This clonotype came up a few times. The rearrangement joins TRBV29-1 to TRBJ1-2; 9 nucleotides line up with TRBD1. The CDR3 is 13 amino acids. Germline CDR1 and CDR2: SQVTM and ANQGSEA. Trimming cost V 6 bases and J 8 bases; bases outside gene matches: 10. CDR3: CSVDRGGVRGYTF. In DNA form, the CDR3 reads TGCAGCGTCGACAGGGGGGGGGTTCGCGGCTACACCTTC.

This clonotype appeared a few times. The chain recombines TRBV5-5 with TRBJ2-2; 7 bases line up with TRBD2. With V trimmed by 4 bases and J by 7 bases, 7 bases remained unmatched. This CDR3 contains 14 residues. Germline V gene data show CDR1 as SGHKS and CDR2 as YYEKEE (reference sequence). CDR3 in amino acids: CASSAGLGVGELFF. CDR3 coding DNA: TGTGCCAGCAGCGCAGGACTAGGTGTCGGGGAGCTGTTTTTT.